The clone carrying this T cell receptor (beta chain) was seen only a few times. Its antigen is currently unknown. Time point indicated: persistent/refractory GD, antithyroid drugs over 5 years with positive TRAb. Isolated PBMC RNA provided the starting material for the TCR library. The CDR3 totals 13 residues. J gave up 7 bases and V 5 bases, and 7 bases lay outside the gene matches. Germline CDR1 is DFQATT and CDR2 is SNEGSKA (reference sequence). The sample belongs to a study of regulatory T cells in long-lasting Graves disease. Study results and limitations: Graves' patients with persistent disease showed TCR diversity lower than patients newly diagnosed.

CDR3 regions were amplified by Arm-PCR using iRepertoire HTBI primers to build TCR beta libraries. MiXCR, applied by TCRdb to the multiplex PCR reads, yields one record per CDR3 protein. Of some 330,000 distinct CDR3 sequences listed, 20% to 25% are singletons. The source material was peripheral blood mononuclear cells (PBMCs), sampled when the disease was refractory, from a patient treated with antithyroid drugs. The source of this sequence is a woman aged 40 to 55 with Graves disease. This chain uses TRBV20-1 with TRBJ2-4, with TRBD1 matching over 8 bases. The CDR3 DNA reads as TGCAGTGCTTGGGACAACAGGGGGAACATTCAGTACTTC. Encoded protein: CSAWDNRGNIQYF.